This T cell receptor (beta chain) is drawn from a study of early T cells in non-severe SARS-CoV-2 infection. Molecules of cDNA were individually given unique molecular identifiers that were attached to them. MiXCR, run by TCRdb on the 5' RACE reads, gives a single entry per CDR3 protein. The sample has about 98,000 distinct CDR3 sequences, approximately 10% seen once. This CDR3 is built from 14 residues. Trimming at V came to 5 bases and at J to 3 bases, leaving 3 bases not matched to a gene. CDR1 is SQVTM, CDR2 ANQGSEA, per germline. This clonotype was counted between two and nine times. The chain employs TRBV29-1 and TRBJ2-5; TRBD2 agrees at 13 bases. The material sequenced was whole blood. The receptor's source is an adult who was a healthcare worker with PCR-confirmed SARS-CoV-2 infection or an uninfected control (not recorded which). The CDR3 loop reads CSVKTSGRKETQYF. CDR3 in DNA: TGCAGCGTTAAGACTAGCGGGAGGAAAGAGACCCAGTACTTC.